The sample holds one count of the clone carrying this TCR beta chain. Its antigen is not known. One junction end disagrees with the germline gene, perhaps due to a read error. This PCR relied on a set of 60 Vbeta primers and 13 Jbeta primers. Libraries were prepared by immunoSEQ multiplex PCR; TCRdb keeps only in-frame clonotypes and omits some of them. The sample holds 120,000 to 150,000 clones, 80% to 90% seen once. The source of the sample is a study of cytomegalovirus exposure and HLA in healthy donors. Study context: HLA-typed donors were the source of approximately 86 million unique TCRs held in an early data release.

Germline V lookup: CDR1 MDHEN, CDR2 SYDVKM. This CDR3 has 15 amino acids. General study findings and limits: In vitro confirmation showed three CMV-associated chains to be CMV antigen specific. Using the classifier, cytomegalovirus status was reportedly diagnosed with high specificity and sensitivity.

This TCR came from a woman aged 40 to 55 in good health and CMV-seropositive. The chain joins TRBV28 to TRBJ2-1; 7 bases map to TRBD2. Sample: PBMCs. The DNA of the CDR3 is TGTGCCGGCAGTCTCGGGGGGTTCTCCTACAATGAGCAGTTCTTC. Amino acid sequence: CAGSLGGFSYNEQFF.